This T cell receptor beta chain emerged from a study of OX40 agonist ivuxolimab in advanced cancers. In the study overall: Patients undergoing dose escalation presented with hepatocellular carcinoma, melanoma, renal cell or head and neck cancer. Overall study findings and caveats: Among expanded peripheral T cells, antigen specificity went undetermined.

On this clone: Its matching antigen is unknown.

Profiled with immunoSEQ multiplex PCR; TCRdb holds only in-frame clones, not every one. This sample has about 79,000 clones, with approximately 94% found just once. The TCR was taken from an adult with an advanced solid tumor such as melanoma, head and neck, liver or kidney cancer. The sequences come from CD4+ or CD8+ T cells sorted from blood, collected in a trial of the OX40 agonist ivuxolimab.

The CDR3 reads CASSLGVHNEQFF. Written as DNA, the CDR3 is TGTGCCAGCAGCCTGGGGGTCCACAATGAGCAGTTCTTC. The chain uses TRBV5-8 and TRBJ2-1; D possibly uses TRBD1 or TRBD2 (5 bases each). V was shortened by 4 bases and J by 5 bases, with 10 bases between the two germline ends. The CDR3 sequence is 13 residues long. CDR1 is SGHTS and CDR2 is YDEGEE in the germline V gene.